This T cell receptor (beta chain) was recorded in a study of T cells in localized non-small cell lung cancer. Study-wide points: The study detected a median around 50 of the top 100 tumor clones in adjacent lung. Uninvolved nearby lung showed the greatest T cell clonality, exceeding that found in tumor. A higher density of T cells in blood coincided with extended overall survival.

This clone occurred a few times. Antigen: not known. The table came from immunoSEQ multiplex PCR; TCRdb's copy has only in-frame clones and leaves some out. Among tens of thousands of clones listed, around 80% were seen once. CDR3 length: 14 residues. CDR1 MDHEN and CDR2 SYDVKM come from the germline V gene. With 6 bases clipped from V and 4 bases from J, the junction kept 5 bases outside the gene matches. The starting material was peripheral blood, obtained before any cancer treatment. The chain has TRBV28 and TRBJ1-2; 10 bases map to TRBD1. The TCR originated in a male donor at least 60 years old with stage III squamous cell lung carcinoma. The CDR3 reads CASRSGTGAYGYTF. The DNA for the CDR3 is TGTGCCAGCAGGTCCGGGACAGGGGCCTATGGCTACACCTTC.